This T cell receptor beta chain was sequenced for a study of T-cell memory formation after mild COVID-19 (dated by TCRdb to the early 2020s). Notes on the research overall: Most TCR sequence clusters were specific to one of the two donors. In two donors, T-cell clones that expanded and contracted after mild COVID-19 were tracked by sequencing TCRalpha and TCRbeta repertoires over time. Two young, previously healthy adult volunteers, one female and one male, were included in the cohort.

Ficoll-Paque density gradient centrifugation was the method used to isolate PBMCs. This clonotype was recorded many times. It has no known antigen specificity. Base qualities were left out, and no much larger clone turns up one base away. The data were produced on an Illumina NovaSeq 6000. Using 5'RACE with constant-segment primers, TCRalpha and TCRbeta cDNA libraries were constructed, with sample barcodes and unique molecular identifiers added in the process. RNA was extracted from every sample with Trizol reagent. The libraries were amplified in two PCR steps, and the second step added a second sample barcode and Illumina TruSeq adapters. The libraries were sequenced on an Illumina NovaSeq using 2 x 150 bp paired-end reads. The paper's processing steps were these. With migec v1.2.7, reads were demultiplexed and then collapsed into UMI-guided consensus sequences. Using mixcr v2.1.11, UMI consensuses were aligned to TRA and TRB V and J templates and then assembled into clonotypes. A clonotype was counted as expanded or contracted only when both edgeR and NoisET called the clonotype significant, with the noise models trained on biological replicates. For edgeR calls, the thresholds were a false discovery rate-adjusted p below 0.01 and a log2 fold-change of 1. PCA with hierarchical clustering of max-normalized trajectories of the 1000 most abundant clonotypes was used as exploratory dynamics analysis. The CD4 or CD8 phenotype of responding clones was assigned using the separately sequenced CD4+ and CD8+ repertoires. Clones were called with MiXCR by TCRdb after fastp trimmed the public reads at Q25, and only in-frame beta chains were retained. Rows with a matching CDR3 protein are joined into one entry that keeps the most common DNA and genes. Here the V and J calls rest on TCRdb's processing, not on the authors' analysis. Within this sample are approximately 150,000 distinct CDR3 sequences, with about 14% of them counted one time only. The ten top clones hold 13% to 15% of the sample.

V ends up 1 base short and J 6 bases short, with an unmatched junction base count of 14. The CDR3 sequence holds 16 residues, the cysteine and phenylalanine included. Only the CDR3 region is kept as DNA, spanning 48 bases read in frame from base 1. As encoded in the germline V gene (reference sequence), CDR1 is DFQATT while CDR2 is SNEGSKA. Beyond this particular receptor, the publication reports: Contracting CD4+ clones appeared mostly in the CM and EM memory subsets, whereas CD8+ clones were enriched in EMRA. Some responding clones were detected in pre-infection memory, suggesting pre-existing cross-reactive memory T cells joined the SARS-CoV-2 response. Whether the second-wave clones peaking on day 37 were SARS-CoV-2 specific was not confirmed. The study included only a couple of mild cases, and larger cohorts that include severe cases with pre-infection samples were judged to be necessary. Balanced CD4/CD8 phenotypes were observed for clones contracting from day 15 to 85, whereas a bias towards CD4+ was observed for a second wave of clones expanding from day 15 to 37.

This sequence was found in an adult woman who had mild COVID-19 (a few samples of this study predate the infection). The sample titles of this study are shuffled in the database, so cell type and time point are left out; the donor was told from shared clones. Recombination joined TRBV20-1 with TRBJ2-5, with 7 junctional bases fitting TRBD2. The sequenced sample was PBMCs or a T cell subset sorted from them (not recorded which). DNA sequence: TGCAGTGCTAGAGTTTTCGAGAGGGAGGGTGGGAAGACCCAGTACTTC. Its protein reads: CSARVFEREGGKTQYF.